The 11 T cell receptor beta chains given below trace back to one sample, sequenced in a study of regulatory T cells in long-lasting Graves disease. The time point: persistent/refractory GD, antithyroid drugs over 5 years with positive TRAb. From PBMCs, RNA was extracted and then used to make the TCR library. TCR beta libraries were built with iRepertoire HTBI primers and Arm-PCR of CDR3 regions. One entry per CDR3 protein, called by TCRdb with MiXCR from the multiplex PCR reads. The sample records more than 650,000 distinct CDR3 sequences, 25% to 35% being singletons. The sample consisted of peripheral blood mononuclear cells (PBMCs), taken when the disease was refractory, from a patient treated with antithyroid drugs. Every receptor here comes from a female donor with Graves disease.

This clonotype was recorded a few times. The chain couples TRBV20-1 to TRBJ1-5, with unresolved D. The V gene lost 2 bases and the J gene lost 3 bases, with 11 bases spanning the gap. The germline V gene has CDR1 DFQATT and CDR2 SNEGSKA (reference sequence). The CDR3 sequence is 14 residues long. This CDR3 is CSARSLNTNQPQHF. The CDR3 coding sequence is TGCAGTGCTAGATCGCTGAACACCAATCAGCCCCAGCATTTT.

The chain joins TRBV28 to TRBJ1-5; D uncertain. The V and J ends lost 5 bases and 3 bases respectively, with 23 bases between them. The V gene's germline CDR1 is MDHEN and CDR2 SYDVKM. This CDR3 region has 18 residues. This CDR3 is CASSPSSGIGSINQPQHF. The DNA for the CDR3 is TGTGCCAGCAGTCCTTCGAGCGGTATCGGATCAATCAATCAGCCCCAGCATTTT.

This clonotype was observed at least ten times. The chain carries TRBV12-5 and TRBJ1-1; 7 bases line up with TRBD1. In germline, CDR1 is LGHNT, CDR2 FRNRAP. This CDR3 has 13 residues. J gave up 9 bases and V 8 bases, and 12 bases lay outside the gene matches. In DNA, the CDR3 is TGTGCTAGTTCCACTGGGACAGAGCGGAAAGCTTTCTTT. This sequence encodes CASSTGTERKAFF. Drawing the rest from reference TRBV12-5 and TRBJ1-1, the complete variable domain is DARVTQTPRHKVTEMGQEVTMRCQPILGHNTVFWYRQTMMQGLELLAYFRNRAPLDDSGMPKDRFSAEMPDATLATLKIQPSEPRDSAVYFCASSTGTERKAFFGQGTRLTVV.

This clonotype was detected a few times. The rearrangement links TRBV20-1 to TRBJ2-7; 8 bases are shared with TRBD2. The length of the CDR3 is 13 residues. J gave up 2 bases and V 6 bases, and 6 bases lay outside the gene matches. Germline V gives CDR1 DFQATT, CDR2 SNEGSKA (reference sequence). The CDR3 DNA is TGCAGTGCCTTAGCGGGGCAGACCTACGAGCAGTACTTC. Its protein product is CSALAGQTYEQYF.

This chain joins TRBV9 and TRBJ1-2; D not resolved. The germline V and J ends were trimmed by 3 bases and 2 bases, with 8 bases remaining between them. From germline, CDR1 is SGDLS and CDR2 YYNGEE. CDR3 length: 13 residues. This chain's CDR3 is CASSASQNYGYTF. For the CDR3, the DNA is TGTGCCAGCAGCGCGTCGCAGAACTATGGCTACACCTTC.

This clonotype was observed a handful of times. This chain connects TRBV6-1 to TRBJ2-1, with unresolved D. The CDR3 length is 15 residues. Germline CDR1 and CDR2: MNHNS and SASEGT. V lost 3 bases to trimming and J lost 9 bases, with 18 bases between them. The CDR3 nucleotides are TGTGCCAGCAGTGACGCGTTATACCCTCGTGGTGAGCAGTTCTTC. This gives the protein CASSDALYPRGEQFF.

The chain links TRBV20-1 to TRBJ1-2; a possible D gene is TRBD1 (6 bases). V was shortened by 5 bases and J by 7 bases, with 20 bases between the two germline ends. This CDR3 region has 14 residues. Germline V CDR1 and CDR2: DFQATT, SNEGSKA (reference sequence). Written as DNA, the CDR3 is TGCAGTGCTCTCCAGAGAGCGGGGGGCAGTGGCTACACCTTC. Amino acid sequence: CSALQRAGGSGYTF.

This clonotype has more than one count but fewer than ten. V gene TRBV9 combines with J gene TRBJ1-5; D unclear. The CDR3 runs 13 residues. V was shortened by 0 bases and J by 6 bases, with 7 bases between the two germline ends. Germline V gene sequence: CDR1 SGDLS, CDR2 YYNGEE. The CDR3 loop reads CASSVDPTQPQHF. The CDR3 DNA sequence: TGTGCCAGCAGCGTAGACCCGACTCAGCCCCAGCATTTT.

The chain uses TRBV27 and TRBJ1-1; 9 bases fit TRBD1. This CDR3 comprises 17 residues. V lost 3 bases, J lost 0 bases, and 8 bases stayed unmatched. CDR1 is MNHEY and CDR2 is SMNVEV in the germline V gene (reference sequence). CDR3 coding DNA: TGTGCCAGCAGTTTCTCGGGACAGGGAAGGATGAACACTGAAGCTTTCTTT. It translates to CASSFSGQGRMNTEAFF.

This chain joins TRBV2 and TRBJ2-3, with 9 positions matching TRBD1. Germline loops: CDR1 SNHLY, CDR2 FYNNEI. The CDR3 runs to 13 residues. The junction had 4 bases not matched to a gene; V was cut back by 6 bases and J by 6 bases. The CDR3 loop is CASRATGGDTQYF. Written as DNA, the CDR3 is TGTGCCAGCAGAGCGACAGGGGGTGATACGCAGTATTTT.

This clonotype was found a few times. The V gene is TRBV20-1, the J gene TRBJ1-5; a weak D match, TRBD1 (6 bases). The CDR3 is 17 amino acids. Germline loops: CDR1 DFQATT, CDR2 SNEGSKA (reference sequence). Deletions cut 0 bases from V and 0 bases from J, with 15 bases between. The DNA for the CDR3 is TGCAGTGCTAGAGATGGGGCAGGGGTTTATAGCAATCAGCCCCAGCATTTT. It encodes CSARDGAGVYSNQPQHF.